Sequencing of this T cell receptor (beta chain) was carried out in a study of control samples from healthy donors and cancer patients. The germline V gene encodes CDR1 GTSNPN and CDR2 SVGIG (reference sequence). CDR3 size: 16 residues. Using immunoSEQ multiplex PCR, the repertoire was profiled, and TCRdb retains in-frame clones only, with some absent. The data show approximately 170,000 clones, 92% seen once. Points on this clone: At one end the junction does not follow the germline gene, possibly because of a read error.

This clonotype was sampled from a woman in her 30s in good health. The sample consisted of blood. V is TRBV30 and J is TRBJ2-2; 8 nucleotides align to TRBD1. CDR3 loop: CARRPRGQGSTGELFF. The CDR3, as DNA: TGTGCCAGGAGACCCAGGGGGCAGGGGAGCACCGGGGAGCTGTTTTTT.